Below, one TCR beta chain is given with its context. These data originate in a study of blood T cell repertoires in COVID-19. Study as a whole: PBMCs, B-cell-depleted T cells, or T cells provided the cDNA or gDNA that made up the material.

In the original processing: Counts of nucleated cells, estimated from reference gene primer amplification, were obtained. Profiled with immunoSEQ multiplex PCR; TCRdb holds only in-frame clones, not every one. V and J calls and clone size follow that table, whereas D and trimming were derived from the DNA. Among 250,000 to 350,000 clones, approximately 85% were seen once, and the ten largest hold about 0.9%. While infection was still active, Seattle patients were enrolled and then followed longitudinally. Trimming took 2 bases from V and 2 from J; bases not matched to a gene: 4. This CDR3 region has 15 residues. CDR1 and CDR2 from the germline V gene are SGHRS and YFSETQ.

Sequencing was carried out using peripheral blood. This clonotype originated in a human donor with COVID-19, enrolled during active disease. The donor label of this sample is uncertain. The chain combines TRBV5-1 with TRBJ2-7, with TRBD2 matching 10 bases. The CDR3 bases are TGCGCCAGCAGCTTTACTAGCGGGGCAACCTACGAGCAGTACTTC. Translated, it gives CASSFTSGATYEQYF. The full variable domain, with the rest looked up from reference TRBV5-1 and TRBJ2-7, is KAGVTQTPRYLIKTRGQQVTLSCSPISGHRSVSWYQQTPGQGLQFLFEYFSETQRNKGNFPGRFSGRQFSNSRSEMNVSTLELGDSALYLCASSFTSGATYEQYFGPGTRLTVT.